The 15 T cell receptor beta chains given below trace back to one sample, sequenced in a study of T cell clonotyping in hematopoietic cell transplantation. Method: immunoSEQ multiplex PCR; TCRdb's copy keeps in-frame clones and lacks some. The sample includes around 15,000 clones, around 98% of them seen just once. The sample here was peripheral blood mononuclear cells, taken 30 days after allogeneic stem cell transplant. Every receptor here comes from a female patient aged 50-59 years who had an allogeneic stem cell transplant from an unrelated donor, so T cells may come from the graft donor. Some clones in this sample may be carry-over from other donors' samples.

The chain is built from TRBV30 and TRBJ2-1; possibly TRBD2 for D (6 bases). The CDR3 extends over 16 amino acids. V was cut by 0 bases and J by 5 bases, with 17 bases left in between. Germline V gives CDR1 GTSNPN, CDR2 SVGIG (reference sequence). CDR3 sequence: CAWSVTLAVGNNEQFF. In DNA form, the CDR3 reads TGTGCCTGGAGTGTAACCTTAGCGGTCGGGAACAATGAGCAGTTCTTC.

The chain recombines TRBV6-5 with TRBJ1-1; TRBD1 matches at 8 bases. V lost 7 bases to trimming and J lost 6 bases; unmatched junction nucleotides: 4. CDR1 and CDR2 (germline): MNHEY, SVGAGI. This CDR3 is built from 12 residues. The CDR3 here is CASTETGAEAFF. The CDR3 DNA is TGTGCCAGCACTGAGACAGGGGCTGAAGCTTTCTTT.

This clone was detected only a few times. This rearrangement joins TRBV6-4 to TRBJ2-3; TRBD2 aligns across 8 bases. Germline loops: CDR1 MRHNA, CDR2 SNTAGT. CDR3 length: 16 amino acids. Trimming removed 6 bases from V and 3 bases from J; junction bases left unmatched: 11. The CDR3 DNA sequence: TGTGCCAGCAGCCCCAGCGGGGGACCAACTACAGATACGCAGTATTTT. Translating gives CASSPSGGPTTDTQYF.

The chain is built from TRBV6-5 and TRBJ2-5; D is perhaps TRBD1 or TRBD2 (6 bases each). The CDR3 consists of 13 residues. V shed 6 bases and J shed 5 bases, with 13 bases lying between them. Germline loops: CDR1 MNHEY, CDR2 SVGAGI. CDR3 DNA: TGTGCCAGCAGACAGGGAGGTGGGGAGACCCAGTACTTC. Residues: CASRQGGGETQYF.

Of note for this clone: The junction shows a germline mismatch at one end, possibly a read error. This chain joins TRBV7-7 and TRBJ2-2; 13 nucleotides agree with TRBD2. The CDR3 runs 17 residues. In germline, CDR1 is SSHAT, CDR2 FNYEAQ (reference sequence). CDR3 region: CASNQLAGGPRTGELFF. For the CDR3, the DNA is TGTGCTAGCAACCAACTAGCGGGGGGGCCTCGGACCGGGGAGCTGTTTTTT. The full variable domain, its missing parts supplied by reference TRBV7-7 and TRBJ2-2, is GAGVSQSPRYKVTKRGQDVTLRCDPISSHATLYWYQQALGQGPEFLTYFNYEAQPDKSGLPSDRFSAERPEGSISTLTIQRTEQRDSAMYRCASNQLAGGPRTGELFFGEGSRLTVL.

The genes are TRBV6-5 and TRBJ2-5, with D perhaps matching TRBD2 (7 bases). The CDR3 is 15 residues long. The V end was cut by 7 bases, the J end by 5 bases, with 20 bases between. Looked up from germline, CDR1 is MNHEY and CDR2 is SVGAGI. CDR3 in DNA: TGTGCCAGCACCCGGGGGGCGGGGGCACATGAGACCCAGTACTTC. Protein: CASTRGAGAHETQYF.

This chain uses TRBV2 with TRBJ2-3; D is tentatively TRBD1 or TRBD2 (5 bases each). From germline, CDR1 is SNHLY and CDR2 FYNNEI. Trimming shortened V by 5 bases and J by 0 bases, and 9 bases separated the two germline ends. This CDR3 comprises 14 residues. CDR3: CASSRGVSTDTQYF. In DNA, the CDR3 is TGTGCCAGCAGTAGAGGGGTTAGCACAGATACGCAGTATTTT. The full variable domain, completed using reference TRBV2 and TRBJ2-3, is EPEVTQTPSHQVTQMGQEVILRCVPISNHLYFYWYRQILGQKVEFLVSFYNNEISEKSEIFDDQFSVERPDGSNFTLKIRSTKLEDSAMYFCASSRGVSTDTQYFGPGTRLTVL.

The chain recombines TRBV10-3 with TRBJ2-7; D remains unclear. The CDR3 totals 11 residues. V was clipped by 8 bases and J by 3 bases, with 8 bases between them. Germline-derived CDR1 and CDR2 are ENHRY and SYGVKD. The CDR3 sequence is CAISGNYEQYF. The CDR3 nucleotides are TGTGCCATCTCCGGAAACTACGAGCAGTACTTC.

The J gene is TRBJ2-7, the V gene TRBV19; D possibly corresponds to TRBD1 (6 bases). The CDR3 loop spans 11 amino acids. The ends were cut back, 8 bases at V and 3 bases at J, with 8 bases in the middle. CDR1 and CDR2 (germline): LNHDA, SQIVND (reference sequence). In DNA form, the CDR3 reads TGTGCCAGTCGGACAGTCTACGAGCAGTACTTC. Protein: CASRTVYEQYF.

The chain employs TRBV4-1 and TRBJ1-1; no definite D call. Trimming removed 3 bases from V and 5 bases from J, with 10 bases in between. Germline-derived CDR1 and CDR2 are MGHRA and YSYEKL. This CDR3 is built from 13 residues. CDR3 amino acids: CASSQNRLTEAFF. DNA of the CDR3: TGCGCCAGCAGCCAGAACAGACTGACTGAAGCTTTCTTT.

The J gene is TRBJ1-2, the V gene TRBV30, with 7 nucleotides matching TRBD1. J gave up 7 bases and V 4 bases, and 18 bases lay outside the gene matches. Germline CDR1 reads GTSNPN; CDR2 reads SVGIG (reference sequence). The CDR3 runs 16 residues. CDR3 loop: CAWTPSPTGMIGGYTF. CDR3 in DNA: TGTGCCTGGACCCCAAGCCCGACAGGGATGATTGGTGGCTACACCTTC.

The genes are TRBV2 and TRBJ2-7; tentative D call: TRBD2 (6 bases). This CDR3 spans 12 amino acids. Trimming pared 6 bases from V and 6 bases from J, leaving 12 bases between. CDR1 and CDR2 (germline): SNHLY, FYNNEI. The CDR3 DNA is TGTGCCAGCAGCGGGGACTCATTCGAGCAGTACTTC. Translation gives CASSGDSFEQYF.

The chain combines TRBV11-1 with TRBJ1-1; D unclear. There are 14 residues in the CDR3. With 2 bases removed from V and 8 bases from J, the gap between germline ends came to 15 bases. In germline, CDR1 is SGHAT, CDR2 FQDESV (reference sequence). DNA for the CDR3: TGTGCCAGCAGCTTAACGAGGTTGTCAGAAGAAGCTTTCTTT. It translates to CASSLTRLSEEAFF.

The chain links TRBV10-3 to TRBJ1-2; perhaps TRBD1 as D (5 bases). The V gene's germline CDR1 is ENHRY and CDR2 SYGVKD. The CDR3 runs to 14 residues. V was cut by 3 bases and J by 6 bases, with 14 bases left in between. The CDR3 coding sequence is TGTGCCATCAGTGAACCCAGGGTGTCGGATGGCTACACCTTC. Translating it yields CAISEPRVSDGYTF.

The V gene is TRBV6-5, the J gene TRBJ1-2, with D possibly matching TRBD1 (5 bases). The CDR3 has 15 residues. V was pared by 2 bases and J by 6 bases, with 16 bases between. Germline CDR1 is MNHEY and CDR2 is SVGAGI. The CDR3 DNA reads TGTGCCAGCAGTTACACCCGCCGGGACTATGATGGCTACACCTTC. Its protein product is CASSYTRRDYDGYTF.